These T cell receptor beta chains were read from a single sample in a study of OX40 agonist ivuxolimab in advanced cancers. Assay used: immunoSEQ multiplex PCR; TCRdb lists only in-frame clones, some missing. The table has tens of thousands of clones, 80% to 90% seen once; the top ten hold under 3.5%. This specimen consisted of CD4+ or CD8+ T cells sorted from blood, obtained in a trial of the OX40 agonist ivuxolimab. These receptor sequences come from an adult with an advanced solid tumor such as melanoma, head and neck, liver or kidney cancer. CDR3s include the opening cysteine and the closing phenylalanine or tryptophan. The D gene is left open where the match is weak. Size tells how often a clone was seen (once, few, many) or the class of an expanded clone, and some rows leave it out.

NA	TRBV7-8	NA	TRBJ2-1	CASSPLFGTVSYNEQFF	TGTGCCAGCAGCCCCCTATTCGGGACCGTCTCCTACAATGAGCAGTTCTTC
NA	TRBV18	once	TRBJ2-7	CASSRDTTYEQYF	TGTGCCAGCTCACGGGACACCACCTACGAGCAGTACTTC
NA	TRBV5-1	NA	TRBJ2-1	CASSPLEGSSYNEQFF	TGCGCCAGCAGCCCCCTCGAGGGGAGCTCCTACAATGAGCAGTTCTTC
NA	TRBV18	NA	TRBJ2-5	CASSPTVGEVRETQYF	TGTGCCAGCTCACCAACGGTGGGCGAGGTTCGAGAGACCCAGTACTTC
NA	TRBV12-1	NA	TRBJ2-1	CASSFEGGESNEQFF	TGTGCCAGCAGCTTTGAGGGCGGGGAGAGCAATGAGCAGTTCTTC
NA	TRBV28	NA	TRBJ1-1	CASSSPGGQNTEAFF	TGTGCCAGCAGTTCCCCGGGGGGACAGAACACTGAAGCTTTCTTT
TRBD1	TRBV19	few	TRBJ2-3	CASSDRQGQDTQYF	TGTGCCAGTAGTGATCGACAGGGTCAAGATACGCAGTATTTT
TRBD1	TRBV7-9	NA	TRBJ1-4	CASTWTGRAEKLFF	TGTGCCAGCACCTGGACAGGGCGGGCGGAAAAACTGTTTTTT
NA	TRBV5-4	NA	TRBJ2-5	CASSLGGKGRASETQYF	TGTGCCAGCAGCTTGGGGGGTAAGGGCAGGGCGTCAGAGACCCAGTACTTC
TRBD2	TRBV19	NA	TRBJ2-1	CASSISAGGHSYNEQFF	TGTGCCAGTAGTATATCCGCGGGAGGACACTCCTACAATGAGCAGTTCTTC
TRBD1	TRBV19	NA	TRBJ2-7	CASSISIYDRGKGIYEQYF	TGTGCCAGTAGTATCTCGATATATGACAGGGGAAAGGGTATCTACGAGCAGTACTTC
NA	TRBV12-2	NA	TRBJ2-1	CASRLKPPDSVDDEQFF	TGTGCAAGTCGCTTAAAGCCCCCGGATAGCGTGGACGATGAGCAGTTCTTC
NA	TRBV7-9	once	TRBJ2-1	CASSPRSGYNEQFF	TGTGCCAGCAGCCCTCGCTCGGGGTACAATGAGCAGTTCTTC
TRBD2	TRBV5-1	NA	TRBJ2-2	CASSSPWGGARNTGELFF	TGCGCCAGCAGCTCCCCATGGGGGGGAGCAAGGAACACCGGGGAGCTGTTTTTT
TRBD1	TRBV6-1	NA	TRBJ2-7	CASSEEGTGGYAQYF	TGTGCCAGCAGTGAAGAGGGGACAGGGGGCTATGCGCAGTACTTC
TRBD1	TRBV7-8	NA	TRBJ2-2	CASSLRPQGVTGELFF	TGTGCCAGCAGCTTACGACCACAGGGGGTTACCGGGGAGCTGTTTTTT
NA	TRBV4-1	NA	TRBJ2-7	CASREGEQSSYEQYF	TGCGCCAGCAGGGAGGGGGAGCAGAGCTCCTACGAGCAGTACTTC
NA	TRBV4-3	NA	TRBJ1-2	CASSQEGNAGYTF	TGCGCCAGCAGCCAAGAAGGGAACGCCGGCTACACCTTC
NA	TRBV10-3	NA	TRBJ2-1	CAISEWGTDEQFF	TGTGCCATCAGCGAGTGGGGGACCGATGAGCAGTTCTTC
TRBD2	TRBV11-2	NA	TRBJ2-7	CASSLGTSGYEQYF	TGTGCCAGCAGCTTAGGGACTAGCGGCTACGAGCAGTACTTC
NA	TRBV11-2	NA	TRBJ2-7	CASSLDGPGEQYF	TGTGCCAGCAGCTTAGATGGACCGGGGGAGCAGTACTTC
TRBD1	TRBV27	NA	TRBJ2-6	CATRQGGGANVLTF	TGTGCCACCAGACAGGGTGGAGGGGCCAACGTCCTGACTTTC
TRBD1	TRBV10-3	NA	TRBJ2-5	CATGTGGGETQYF	TGTGCCACCGGGACAGGGGGCGGAGAGACCCAGTACTTC
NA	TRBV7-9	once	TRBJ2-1	CASSSSGRASPKGYNEQFF	TGTGCCAGCAGCTCATCCGGTAGGGCCAGCCCTAAGGGCTACAATGAGCAGTTCTTC
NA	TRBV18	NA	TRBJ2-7	CASSPDFYEQYF	TGTGCCAGCTCACCCGACTTTTACGAGCAGTACTTC
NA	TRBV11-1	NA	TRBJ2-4	CASSFRENIQYF	TGTGCCAGCAGCTTCAGGGAAAACATTCAGTACTTC
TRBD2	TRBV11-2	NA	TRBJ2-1	CASSLARLAGHEQFF	TGTGCCAGCAGCTTAGCGCGACTAGCGGGACATGAGCAGTTCTTC
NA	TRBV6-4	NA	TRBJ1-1	CASSDIGSNTEAFF	TGTGCCAGCAGTGACATAGGGTCGAACACTGAAGCTTTCTTT
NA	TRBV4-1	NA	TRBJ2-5	CASSQVYRVIETQYF	TGCGCCAGCAGCCAAGTGTACAGGGTAATAGAGACCCAGTACTTC
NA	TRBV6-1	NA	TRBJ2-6	CASSGTVDSGANVLTF	TGTGCCAGCAGTGGGACAGTTGACTCTGGGGCCAACGTCCTGACTTTC
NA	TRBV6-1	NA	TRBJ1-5	CASKENSNQPQHF	TGTGCCAGCAAGGAGAATAGCAATCAGCCCCAGCATTTT
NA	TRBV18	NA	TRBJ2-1	CASSPLTNRELEQFF	TGTGCCAGCTCACCGCTTACTAACAGGGAATTAGAGCAGTTCTTC
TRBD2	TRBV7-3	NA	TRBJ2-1	CASSLETSGKNEQFF	TGTGCCAGCAGCTTAGAGACTAGCGGGAAAAATGAGCAGTTCTTC
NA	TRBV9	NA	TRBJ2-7	CASSPGGAISYEQYF	TGTGCCAGCAGCCCAGGGGGGGCAATCTCCTACGAGCAGTACTTC
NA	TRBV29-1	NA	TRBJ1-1	CSVESRMNTEAFF	TGCAGCGTTGAATCAAGAATGAACACTGAAGCTTTCTTT
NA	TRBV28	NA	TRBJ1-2	CASSSPSGGGGGYTF	TGTGCCAGCAGTTCACCGAGTGGGGGAGGTGGTGGCTACACCTTC
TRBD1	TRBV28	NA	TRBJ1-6	CASSKRDRDNSPLHF	TGTGCCAGCAGTAAAAGGGACAGGGATAATTCACCCCTCCACTTT